The source of this TCR beta chain is a study of radiation and T cells in renal cell carcinoma (dated by TCRdb to the early 2020s). Regarding the complete study: The samples were obtained from a clinical trial, where primary renal cell carcinomas were treated with 15 Gy stereotactic body radiation therapy and then removed by nephrectomy 4 weeks afterward. In total, fewer than 55 samples, comprising around 25 tumors and about 27 peripheral blood samples, were subjected to TCR beta sequencing. Across all 50 or so samples, approximately 4,000,000 unique CDR3 nucleotide sequences, encoding 2,658,974 unique CDR3 amino acid sequences, were identified.

Here is what the overall study found, with its caveats: In blood, the top tumor clonotypes increased between baseline and 2 weeks post-radiation and then shrank by 4 weeks, which suggests that tumor-resident clones expanded only transiently. Because pretreatment tumor biopsies were not available, the baseline intratumoral presence of clonotypes could not be determined. Changes in the blood repertoire were not tracked past 4 weeks after treatment. Effects of radiation dose or scheduling on the TCR repertoire could not be addressed with the single-armed trial design.

As concerns this clone: Its binding antigen is unknown. It has no much larger one-base neighbor in the sample; base qualities were not kept.

Reading from cysteine to phenylalanine, the CDR3 counts 14 amino acids. Only the CDR3 DNA is retained, 42 bases long and in frame from the first base. Here V drops 4 bases and J drops 0 bases, and the junction holds 1 base not matched to any gene. CDR1 and CDR2 (SGHTA, FQGNSA) derive from the germline V gene. TCR beta libraries were generated from genomic DNA with the immunoSEQ kit, following the manufacturer's recommendations. For library preparation, a first multiplex PCR was performed with proprietary primers, followed by a second PCR in which unique barcodes were added, and bead cleanups were performed after each round. Each sample batch included a kit-provided positive control reaction and a negative control reaction. The final libraries were assessed on an Agilent 4200 TapeStation D1000 ScreenTape, pooled by volume, and quantified by qPCR. Sequencing ran on an Illumina NextSeq500 with a MidOutput 150-cycle cartridge, using 156 Read1 and 15 Index1 cycles with kit custom primers. The pooled library was loaded at 0.9 to 1 pM with a 20% PhiX control spike-in. On the authors' methods: Vendor-processed data were analyzed in R, with a clonotype defined as all T cells sharing the same CDR3 nucleotide sequence. For clone abundance analyses, frequencies were normalized to the 10,000 most abundant clones in each sample. Public T cell clones, which averaged fewer than five per sample, were excluded before analysis. A difference in abundance of at least 32-fold between compartments was used to define tumor-enriched and baseline blood-enriched clonotypes. A beta-binomial differential abundance model was applied to find clonotypes that expanded or contracted between blood time points. The Baroni-Urbani and Buser coefficient was used to measure tumor-blood repertoire similarity, and groups were compared with two-tailed Wilcoxon tests in R. The table comes from immuneACCESS by way of TCRdb, which keeps in-frame sequences with V and J called. Part of the clones is missing from these tables; in studies checked, under half for an unresolved V gene and the rest for unknown reasons. V, J and clone size were drawn from that table, and D and trimming were deduced from the DNA. This sample is represented by about 49,000 clones; approximately 80% of them were singletons. Around 31% of the sample is taken by the ten largest.

What this sample's time point label stands for: blood 2 weeks post-SBRT. The intended sense of this specimen's treatment or condition label: 15 Gy SBRT to primary tumor, nephrectomy 4 weeks later. To track tumor-enriched clonotypes, serial peripheral blood was sampled from radiation-treated patients at baseline and at 2 weeks and 4 weeks after SBRT. Every patient had renal cell carcinoma of clear cell pathology. The QIAamp DNA Blood Mini Kit (Qiagen) was used to prepare genomic DNA for TCR sequencing. The analyses included only samples that passed all quality control checks. The sample was blood, taken from a patient whose treatment included radiotherapy and nephrectomy. Here the chain combines TRBV7-2 and TRBJ2-7, with 9 junctional bases fitting TRBD2. This receptor was obtained from a woman in her 70s with renal cell carcinoma. CDR3 protein: CASSYSGSSYEQYF. The DNA sequence is given as TGTGCCAGCAGCTATAGCGGGAGCTCCTACGAGCAGTACTTC.